Following are 22 T cell receptor beta chains from one sample sequenced in a study of cytomegalovirus exposure and HLA in healthy donors (dated by TCRdb to the late 2010s). The library was made by the immunoSEQ multiplex PCR assay. Not all clones reach the TCRdb copy of this immuneACCESS table, which keeps in-frame sequences only. Checked studies attribute under half of the gap to unresolved V genes and leave the rest unexplained. The table for this sample lists approximately 240,000 clones; about 93% of them were counted only once. The ten most abundant clones make up 1% to 1.2% of the sample. Input material: PBMCs. The source is a woman between 18 and 30 years old in good health and CMV-seronegative.

The rearrangement uses TRBV18 and TRBJ2-7; 10 bases fit TRBD1. CDR3 length equals 13 residues. Germline CDR1 reads KGHSH; CDR2 reads LQKENI. V lost 11 bases to trimming and J lost 3 bases; unmatched junction nucleotides: 7. In DNA, the CDR3 is TGTGCCTCGGGACAGGGGAACAGCTACGAGCAGTACTTC. Residues: CASGQGNSYEQYF.

The chain joins TRBV5-1 to TRBJ2-2; 7 nucleotides line up with TRBD1. The length of the CDR3 is 12 residues. Germline CDR1 SGHRS, CDR2 YFSETQ. V gave up 4 bases and J gave up 6 bases; unmatched junction bases: 0. The CDR3 loop reads CASSQGAGELFF. The CDR3 bases are TGCGCCAGCAGCCAGGGGGCCGGGGAGCTGTTTTTT.

The gene calls are TRBV27 and TRBJ1-1; weak D call: TRBD1 (6 bases). This CDR3 comprises 15 residues. CDR1 MNHEY and CDR2 SMNVEV come from the germline V gene (reference sequence). V dropped 8 bases and J dropped 1 base, with 17 bases sitting between them. CDR3 nucleotide sequence: TGTGCCAGCTCCTACGCCGGGACAAGGAACACTGAAGCTTTCTTT. Translated, it gives CASSYAGTRNTEAFF.

The chain combines TRBV5-1 with TRBJ2-7, with D unresolved. Trimming removed 5 bases from V and 0 bases from J, with 15 bases in between. The CDR3 loop spans 15 amino acids. Germline V lookup: CDR1 SGHRS, CDR2 YFSETQ. CDR3 residues: CASRALAQSSYEQYF. The CDR3 nucleotides are TGCGCCAGCAGAGCGTTGGCACAAAGCTCCTACGAGCAGTACTTC.

This sequence joins TRBV15 and TRBJ1-5; D possibly corresponds to TRBD1 (6 bases). V was trimmed by 3 bases and J by 4 bases, leaving 10 bases between them. Germline V gene sequence: CDR1 LNHNV, CDR2 YYDKDF (reference sequence). The CDR3 spans 14 residues. Written as DNA, the CDR3 is TGTGCCACCAGCAGGGACAGATTTAATCAGCCCCAGCATTTT. Its protein is CATSRDRFNQPQHF.

V usage is TRBV30 and J usage is TRBJ1-2, with a tentative D call TRBD1 (5 bases). Germline V gene lookup returns CDR1 GTSNPN and CDR2 SVGIG (reference sequence). With 4 bases removed from V and 2 bases from J, the gap between germline ends came to 11 bases. CDR3 length: 13 amino acids. DNA for the CDR3: TGTGCCTGGACCATGACAGAAAACTATGGCTACACCTTC. Encoded protein: CAWTMTENYGYTF.

V is TRBV11-1 and J is TRBJ2-5; the match to TRBD1 covers 7 bases. Germline V gene sequence: CDR1 SGHAT, CDR2 FQDESV (reference sequence). After removal of 3 bases from V and 7 bases from J, the junction contained 8 bases not matched to a gene. CDR3 length: 14 amino acids. The CDR3 nucleotides read TGTGCCAGCAGCTTTGACAGGGCTTTGGGGACCCAGTACTTC. Its translation: CASSFDRALGTQYF.

The CDR3 loop reads CASSLESQGASFGNTIYF. Here the CDR3 DNA reads TGTGCCAGCAGCTTAGAATCCCAGGGGGCCTCCTTCGGAAACACCATATATTTT. This chain joins TRBV7-2 and TRBJ1-3; 8 bases agree with TRBD1. CDR1 and CDR2 from the germline V gene are SGHTA and FQGNSA. CDR3 length equals 18 residues. Losses at the gene ends were 1 base for V and 4 bases for J; bases not matched to a gene: 12.

The rearrangement joins TRBV2 to TRBJ2-7; perhaps TRBD2 as D (6 bases). CDR1 SNHLY and CDR2 FYNNEI come from the germline V gene. V lost 4 bases, J lost 2 bases, and 12 bases lay in between. The CDR3 has 14 residues. The CDR3 protein is CASSVEGGPYEQYF. The CDR3 DNA sequence: TGTGCCAGCAGTGTGGAGGGAGGCCCCTACGAGCAGTACTTC.

The V and J genes are TRBV11-2 and TRBJ2-7; 8 bases are shared with TRBD2. The germline CDR1 and CDR2 sequences are SGHAT and FQNNGV. The CDR3 spans 15 residues. Trimming removed 0 bases from V and 9 bases from J; junction bases left unmatched: 10. Here the CDR3 reads CASSLDGAGVVGQYF. The CDR3 region has the DNA TGTGCCAGCAGCTTAGATGGAGCGGGAGTTGTAGGGCAGTACTTC.

The chain has TRBV28 and TRBJ1-4; 8 nucleotides agree with TRBD1. CDR1 and CDR2 (germline): MDHEN, SYDVKM. J was trimmed by 3 bases and V by 10 bases; bases with no gene match: 4. This CDR3 spans 13 amino acids. The CDR3 nucleotides read TGTGCCACCGACAGGGGATCTAATGAAAAACTGTTTTTT. The encoded protein is CATDRGSNEKLFF.

The genes are TRBV6-1 and TRBJ1-1; TRBD1 agrees at 7 bases. The V gene's germline CDR1 is MNHNS and CDR2 SASEGT. This CDR3 spans 13 amino acids. V was clipped by 3 bases and J by 8 bases; unmatched bases: 6. The CDR3 sequence is CASSDTTGVEAFF. CDR3 coding DNA: TGTGCCAGCAGTGATACCACAGGGGTCGAAGCTTTCTTT.

The V gene is TRBV5-1, the J gene TRBJ2-2; D is perhaps TRBD2 (6 bases). Between the trimmed V and J ends, which lost 3 bases and 8 bases, there was a span of 17 bases. The germline CDR1 and CDR2 sequences are SGHRS and YFSETQ. CDR3 length: 15 amino acids. CDR3 sequence reads: CASSWGDATTGELFF. The DNA for the CDR3 is TGCGCCAGCAGCTGGGGGGATGCCACGACAGGGGAGCTGTTTTTT.

The CDR3 region is CAISAGHRETQYF. The CDR3 DNA reads TGTGCCATCAGTGCCGGACACAGGGAGACCCAGTACTTC. The V gene is TRBV10-3, the J gene TRBJ2-5; D may be TRBD1 (5 bases). Germline CDR1 is ENHRY and CDR2 is SYGVKD. There are 13 residues in the CDR3. V was cut by 4 bases and J by 5 bases, with 11 bases left in between.

The chain combines TRBV7-3 with TRBJ2-2, with 7 bases fitting TRBD2. The V gene end was trimmed by 5 bases and the J gene end by 4 bases; junction bases not matched to a gene: 13. Germline V gene data show CDR1 as SGHTA and CDR2 as FQGTGA. The CDR3 length is 17 residues. The CDR3 DNA reads TGTGCCAGCAGCCCCACTGCGGCGGGAGATTCCACCGGGGAGCTGTTTTTT. Protein product: CASSPTAAGDSTGELFF.

The rearrangement uses TRBV10-3 and TRBJ2-6; weak D call: TRBD2 (5 bases). V gave up 8 bases and J gave up 0 bases, with 11 bases separating them. This CDR3 is built from 15 residues. Germline V gene data show CDR1 as ENHRY and CDR2 as SYGVKD. The CDR3 DNA sequence: TGTGCCATCCCGGGATCGAACTCTGGGGCCAACGTCCTGACTTTC. It specifies CAIPGSNSGANVLTF.

CDR3: CASSLDKRGTDTQYF. CDR3 bases: TGCGCCAGCAGCTTGGATAAGCGGGGCACAGATACGCAGTATTTT. V is TRBV5-1 and J is TRBJ2-3; TRBD2 is a possible D gene (6 bases). V lost 0 bases to trimming and J lost 1 base, with 9 bases between them. Germline V CDR1 and CDR2: SGHRS, YFSETQ. This CDR3 region has 15 residues.

The chain uses TRBV7-9 and TRBJ2-7; possibly TRBD1 for D (6 bases). The V end lost 2 bases, the J end lost 1 base, and 15 bases lay between the germline ends. The CDR3 is 16 amino acids. CDR1 is SEHNR, CDR2 FQNEAQ, per germline (reference sequence). The CDR3 loop is CASSLPGQKNSYEQYF. In DNA form, the CDR3 reads TGTGCCAGCAGCTTACCCGGACAGAAGAATTCCTACGAGCAGTACTTC.

This clone occurred once. V is TRBV30 and J is TRBJ2-7; TRBD1 might be the D (6 bases). The CDR3 has 14 amino acids. Germline assignment: CDR1 GTSNPN and CDR2 SVGIG (reference sequence). V was cut by 3 bases and J by 7 bases, with 19 bases left in between. The CDR3 sequence: CAWRLDRTWEEQYF. The CDR3 nucleotides read TGTGCCTGGAGACTTGACAGGACATGGGAAGAGCAGTACTTC. Supplemented by reference TRBV30 and TRBJ2-7, the full variable domain reads SQTIHQWPATLVQPVGSPLSLECTVEGTSNPNLYWYRQAAGRGLQLLFYSVGIGQISSEVPQNLSASRPQDRQFILSSKKLLLSDSGFYLCAWRLDRTWEEQYFGPGTRLTVT.

The genes are TRBV6-6 and TRBJ2-7; 7 nucleotides match TRBD1. V was clipped by 5 bases and J by 3 bases; unmatched bases: 4. The CDR3 loop spans 13 amino acids. The germline V gene has CDR1 MNHNY and CDR2 SVGAGI (reference sequence). The CDR3, as DNA: TGTGCCAGCAGTCCGGGACAGCTCTACGAGCAGTACTTC. Its translation: CASSPGQLYEQYF.

The J gene is TRBJ2-2, the V gene TRBV14; 8 nucleotides line up with TRBD1. CDR1 and CDR2 from the germline V gene are SGHDN and FVKESK. This CDR3 has 16 residues. V shed 5 bases and J 2 bases; nucleotides not matched to a gene: 7. CDR3 loop: CASSSPGTGNTGELFF. CDR3 bases: TGTGCCAGCAGCTCCCCCGGGACAGGCAACACCGGGGAGCTGTTTTTT.

The rearrangement joins TRBV27 to TRBJ1-2; D call uncertain. This CDR3 region has 14 residues. The V gene lost 2 bases and the J gene lost 2 bases, with 9 bases spanning the gap. CDR1 and CDR2 (germline): MNHEY, SMNVEV (reference sequence). CDR3 nucleotide sequence: TGTGCCAGCAGTTTAGGATCCGGGAACTATGGCTACACCTTC. This gives the protein CASSLGSGNYGYTF.